What follows are 30 T cell receptor beta chains derived from one specimen sequenced in a study of blood T cell repertoires in COVID-19. Assay: immunoSEQ multiplex PCR; the TCRdb copy retains only in-frame clones and omits some. Here the sample spans 190,000 or so clones, 86% being singletons. Sample: peripheral blood. These receptors were taken from a woman in her sixties or seventies with acute or convalescent COVID-19.

The CDR3 region is CATSDSGQLNTEAFF. The CDR3 DNA follows: TGTGCCACCAGTGACTCGGGACAGCTGAACACTGAAGCTTTCTTT. V and J are TRBV24-1 and TRBJ1-1; 7 bases match TRBD1. Germline V gene data show CDR1 as KGHDR and CDR2 as SFDVKD. Trimming cost V 4 bases and J 0 bases; bases outside gene matches: 4. The CDR3 consists of 15 residues.

The V gene is TRBV3-1 (or the pseudogene TRBV3-2), the J gene TRBJ1-6, with no clear D. Germline CDR1 LGHDT, CDR2 YNNKEL (reference sequence). Deletions cut 4 bases from V and 7 bases from J, with 20 bases between. This CDR3 has 17 residues. The CDR3 protein is CASSRSGVSGGNSPLHF. As DNA, the CDR3 is TGTGCCAGCAGCCGGAGCGGGGTGTCGGGTGGGAATTCACCCCTCCACTTT.

V is TRBV6-6 and J is TRBJ2-1; weak D call: TRBD2 (6 bases). From germline, CDR1 is MNHNY and CDR2 SVGAGI (reference sequence). The V end lost 6 bases, the J end lost 1 base, and 13 bases lay between the germline ends. The CDR3 length is 15 residues. CDR3 coding DNA: TGTGCCAGCAGCCTGCGGGGCCCATCCTACAATGAGCAGTTCTTC. Encoded protein: CASSLRGPSYNEQFF.

V usage is TRBV10-2 and J usage is TRBJ2-2, with D maybe TRBD2 (5 bases). CDR1 and CDR2 (germline): WSHSY, SAAADI. V dropped 2 bases and J dropped 1 base, with 8 bases sitting between them. The CDR3 is 15 residues long. The CDR3 loop is CASSEGGGNTGELFF. CDR3 nucleotide sequence: TGCGCCAGCAGTGAGGGAGGAGGGAACACCGGGGAGCTGTTTTTT.

The chain combines TRBV5-1 with TRBJ1-2; TRBD1 matches at 9 bases. Germline CDR1 SGHRS, CDR2 YFSETQ. V trimming: 5 bases; J trimming: 8 bases; junction bases outside the gene matches: 7. The CDR3 is 13 amino acids. CDR3 sequence: CASRAGTGSGYTF. The CDR3 nucleotides read TGCGCCAGCAGGGCCGGGACAGGGAGCGGCTACACCTTC.

J is TRBJ1-4 and V is TRBV6-5; the D gene is possibly TRBD1 (5 bases). The germline V gene encodes CDR1 MNHEY and CDR2 SVGAGI. The length of the CDR3 is 13 residues. V was cut by 8 bases and J by 4 bases, with 11 bases left in between. This CDR3 reads CASHDRNNEKLFF. The DNA for the CDR3 is TGTGCCAGCCATGACAGAAATAATGAAAAACTGTTTTTT.

The CDR3 DNA sequence: TGCAGCGTCGCCCTAGCGGGAGGAGGTGAGACCCAGTACTTC. Protein sequence: CSVALAGGGETQYF. This chain uses TRBV29-1 with TRBJ2-5; 11 bases align to TRBD2. Germline V CDR1 and CDR2: SQVTM, ANQGSEA. After removal of 6 bases from V and 5 bases from J, the junction contained 8 bases not matched to a gene. The CDR3 contains 14 residues.

The J gene is TRBJ2-1, the V gene TRBV5-1; D perhaps matches TRBD1 (5 bases). The CDR3 is 15 residues long. CDR1 is SGHRS, CDR2 YFSETQ, per germline. Trimming stripped 1 base from V and 2 bases from J, with 10 bases between. The CDR3 nucleotides are TGCGCCAGCAGCTTGTCAGGGAATGCCTACAATGAGCAGTTCTTC. Translated: CASSLSGNAYNEQFF.

The rearrangement uses TRBV18 and TRBJ1-5; maybe TRBD1 (6 bases). The V end was cut by 5 bases, the J end by 3 bases, with 14 bases between. The CDR3 runs 15 residues. The germline gives CDR1 KGHSH, CDR2 LQKENI. The CDR3 here is CASSKQGTNNQPQHF. CDR3 coding DNA: TGTGCCAGCTCAAAACAGGGAACGAACAATCAGCCCCAGCATTTT.

The gene calls are TRBV25-1 and TRBJ1-1; 9 bases are a match to TRBD1. This CDR3 region has 15 residues. After removal of 4 bases from V and 1 base from J, the junction contained 4 bases not matched to a gene. Germline V CDR1 and CDR2: MGHDK, SYGVNS. The CDR3 loop is CASSGQGQGNTEAFF. CDR3 nucleotides: TGTGCCAGCAGTGGTCAGGGACAGGGGAACACTGAAGCTTTCTTT.

V usage is TRBV6-5 and J usage is TRBJ2-1; perhaps TRBD2 as D (6 bases). Trimming shortened V by 0 bases and J by 4 bases, and 10 bases separated the two germline ends. This CDR3 region has 15 residues. CDR1 MNHEY and CDR2 SVGAGI come from the germline V gene. As DNA, the CDR3 is TGTGCCAGCAGTTACTCGTGGGCGGGGTACAATGAGCAGTTCTTC. It encodes CASSYSWAGYNEQFF.

The rearrangement uses TRBV5-1 and TRBJ2-2, with 9 bases fitting TRBD2. Germline-derived CDR1 and CDR2 are SGHRS and YFSETQ. V trimming: 3 bases; J trimming: 10 bases; junction bases outside the gene matches: 4. The CDR3 consists of 13 residues. The CDR3 sequence: CASSSGTSKELFF. The DNA for the CDR3 is TGCGCCAGCAGCTCCGGGACTAGCAAGGAGCTGTTTTTT.

Only one count was recorded for this clone. Other DNA sequences in the sample encode the same CDR3. The chain has TRBV7-2 and TRBJ2-7, with 9 bases identical to TRBD2. Germline CDR1 is SGHTA and CDR2 is FQGNSA. The CDR3 totals 14 residues. The junction had 0 bases not matched to a gene; V was cut back by 3 bases and J by 0 bases. This CDR3 reads CASSLREGSYEQYF. CDR3 sequence (DNA): TGTGCCAGCAGCTTGCGGGAGGGCTCCTACGAGCAGTACTTC. The variable domain in full, completed from reference TRBV7-2 and TRBJ2-7, reads GAGVSQSPSNKVTEKGKDVELRCDPISGHTALYWYRQSLGQGLEFLIYFQGNSAPDKSGLPSDRFSAERTGGSVSTLTIQRTQQEDSAVYLCASSLREGSYEQYFGPGTRLTVT.

V gene TRBV5-4 combines with J gene TRBJ1-1; D is unclear. V lost 4 bases and J 1 base, leaving 8 bases between the germline ends. This CDR3 is built from 13 residues. Germline-derived CDR1 and CDR2 are SGHNT and YYREEE (reference sequence). The CDR3 DNA reads TGTGCCAGCAGCCAGATTGAGAACACTGAAGCTTTCTTT. Translating gives CASSQIENTEAFF.

The CDR3 here is CASSYSLTGDTQYF. CDR3 in DNA: TGTGCCAGCAGTTACTCGTTAACTGGAGATACGCAGTATTTT. The chain carries TRBV6-2 or TRBV6-3 and TRBJ2-3; no definite D call. The CDR3 is 14 residues long. Germline V lookup: CDR1 MNHEY, CDR2 SVGEGT. V was clipped by 0 bases and J by 5 bases, with 9 bases between them.

The J gene is TRBJ1-2, the V gene TRBV2; TRBD1 might be the D (5 bases). Germline lookup yields CDR1 SNHLY and CDR2 FYNNEI. The CDR3 spans 13 residues. V lost 6 bases and J lost 5, with 13 bases in between. This CDR3 is CASRDTGLYGYTF. CDR3 bases: TGTGCCAGCAGAGACACAGGACTATATGGCTACACCTTC.

This sequence joins TRBV5-6 and TRBJ1-6; TRBD1 is a possible D gene (6 bases). The germline V gene has CDR1 SGHDT and CDR2 YYEEEE. This CDR3 is 15 amino acids long. V was pared by 3 bases and J by 2 bases, with 9 bases between. In DNA form, the CDR3 reads TGTGCCAGCAGCTCGGGACAAGCCTATAATTCACCCCTCCACTTT. Residues: CASSSGQAYNSPLHF. Supplemented by reference TRBV5-6 and TRBJ1-6, the full variable domain reads DAGVTQSPTHLIKTRGQQVTLRCSPKSGHDTVSWYQQALGQGPQFIFQYYEEEERQRGNFPDRFSGHQFPNYSSELNVNALLLGDSALYLCASSSGQAYNSPLHFGNGTRLTVT.

This clone was observed a few times. The rearrangement uses TRBV10-1 and TRBJ2-2; D may be TRBD1 (6 bases). The ends were cut back, 4 bases at V and 6 bases at J, with 9 bases in the middle. The CDR3 has 13 residues. Germline V lookup: CDR1 WNHNN, CDR2 SYGVQD (reference sequence). The CDR3 coding sequence is TGCGCCAGCAGTGTAGGGGGAGCCGGGGAGCTGTTTTTT. Amino acids: CASSVGGAGELFF.

In its sample, this clone was seen a few times. J is TRBJ1-5 and V is TRBV3-1 (or the pseudogene TRBV3-2), with a tentative D call TRBD1 (6 bases). Germline V lookup: CDR1 LGHDT, CDR2 YNNKEL (reference sequence). CDR3 size: 14 residues. V shed 6 bases and J shed 0 bases, with 9 bases lying between them. The CDR3 sequence: CASRYRDSNQPQHF. CDR3 nucleotide sequence: TGTGCCAGCAGATACAGGGATAGCAATCAGCCCCAGCATTTT.

V and J are TRBV4-2 and TRBJ2-5; TRBD1 aligns across 10 bases. Germline V gene lookup returns CDR1 LGHNA and CDR2 YNFKEQ. The CDR3 is 15 residues long. The V segment lost 0 bases and the J segment 3 bases; nucleotides outside the gene matches: 1. CDR3 sequence (DNA): TGTGCCAGCAGCCAAGAGGGACAGGGGAAAGAGACCCAGTACTTC. Its protein product is CASSQEGQGKETQYF.

A few counts support this clone. The chain has TRBV10-3 and TRBJ2-7, with D possibly being TRBD1 (5 bases). Trimming pared 9 bases from V and 4 bases from J, leaving 19 bases between. The length of the CDR3 is 14 residues. The V gene's germline CDR1 is ENHRY and CDR2 SYGVKD. CDR3 sequence reads: CAIQQDPSSYEQYF. As DNA, the CDR3 is TGTGCCATACAACAGGACCCCTCGTCTTACGAGCAGTACTTC.

The rearrangement joins TRBV19 to TRBJ2-1; 8 nucleotides align to TRBD1. From germline, CDR1 is LNHDA and CDR2 SQIVND (reference sequence). The J segment lost 9 bases and the V segment lost 5 bases, leaving 9 bases of the junction unmatched. The CDR3 totals 14 residues. CDR3 loop: CASSLDRARGEQFF. The CDR3 nucleotides are TGTGCCAGTAGTTTGGACAGGGCGAGGGGTGAGCAGTTCTTC.

The V and J genes are TRBV6-5 and TRBJ2-1; D is ambiguous. V shed 6 bases and J shed 3 bases, with 9 bases lying between them. The CDR3 length is 13 residues. In germline, CDR1 is MNHEY, CDR2 SVGAGI. The CDR3: CASSPQIYNEQFF. In nucleotides, the CDR3 is TGTGCCAGCAGCCCACAAATCTACAATGAGCAGTTCTTC.

V is TRBV19 and J is TRBJ2-5; 10 bases are a match to TRBD2. The junction had 10 bases not matched to a gene; V was cut back by 2 bases and J by 1 base. Germline V gene lookup returns CDR1 LNHDA and CDR2 SQIVND (reference sequence). The CDR3 is 18 residues long. CDR3 residues: CASSIRGLRTSGQETQYF. The DNA for the CDR3 is TGTGCCAGTAGTATAAGAGGACTCCGGACTAGCGGCCAAGAGACCCAGTACTTC.

The chain links TRBV29-1 to TRBJ2-5; tentative D call: TRBD1 (6 bases). CDR1 and CDR2 from the germline V gene are SQVTM and ANQGSEA. V was cut by 3 bases and J by 3 bases, with 11 bases left in between. The CDR3 sequence is 13 residues long. CDR3 bases: TGCAGCGTTGATTTCCCAGGGGAAGAGACCCAGTACTTC. It is translated as CSVDFPGEETQYF.

The CDR3 here is CASSQEPSGSYEQYF. For the CDR3, the DNA is TGTGCCAGCAGCCAAGAACCTAGCGGGAGTTACGAGCAGTACTTC. The chain employs TRBV3-1 (or the pseudogene TRBV3-2) and TRBJ2-7, with TRBD2 matching over 10 bases. Germline assignment: CDR1 LGHDT and CDR2 YNNKEL (reference sequence). The CDR3 runs 15 residues. Germline trimming cut 0 bases from V and 4 bases from J; bases unmatched to any gene: 3.

V is TRBV24-1 and J is TRBJ2-1; 10 bases are a match to TRBD1. V was clipped by 4 bases and J by 3 bases; unmatched bases: 5. The germline CDR1 and CDR2 sequences are KGHDR and SFDVKD. The CDR3 is made up of 16 amino acids. The CDR3 coding sequence is TGTGCCACCAGTGACTGGACAGGGGGAATCTACAATGAGCAGTTCTTC. It yields the protein CATSDWTGGIYNEQFF.

The rearrangement links TRBV11-3 to TRBJ1-3; D ambiguous. There are 13 residues in the CDR3. V lost 0 bases and J 5 bases, leaving 5 bases between the germline ends. Germline V gene sequence: CDR1 SGHNT, CDR2 YENEEA. The CDR3 nucleotides are TGTGCCAGCAGCTTAGATTCTCGAAACACCATATATTTT. Translating gives CASSLDSRNTIYF.

V gene TRBV3-1 (or the pseudogene TRBV3-2) combines with J gene TRBJ1-1, with D possibly matching TRBD1 (5 bases). The length of the CDR3 is 13 residues. Per germline, CDR1 LGHDT and CDR2 YNNKEL (reference sequence). Trimming shortened V by 6 bases and J by 4 bases, and 12 bases separated the two germline ends. CDR3 in amino acids: CASRRAGGTEAFF. The CDR3 nucleotides read TGTGCCAGCAGACGGGCCGGGGGCACTGAAGCTTTCTTT.

This rearrangement joins TRBV6-5 to TRBJ2-7; D uncertain. V lost 8 bases and J lost 2, with 13 bases in between. CDR1 and CDR2 from the germline V gene are MNHEY and SVGAGI. The CDR3 is 13 amino acids. DNA of the CDR3: TGTGCCAGCCTTGGTCTGGGCCCCTACGAGCAGTACTTC. Translation: CASLGLGPYEQYF.